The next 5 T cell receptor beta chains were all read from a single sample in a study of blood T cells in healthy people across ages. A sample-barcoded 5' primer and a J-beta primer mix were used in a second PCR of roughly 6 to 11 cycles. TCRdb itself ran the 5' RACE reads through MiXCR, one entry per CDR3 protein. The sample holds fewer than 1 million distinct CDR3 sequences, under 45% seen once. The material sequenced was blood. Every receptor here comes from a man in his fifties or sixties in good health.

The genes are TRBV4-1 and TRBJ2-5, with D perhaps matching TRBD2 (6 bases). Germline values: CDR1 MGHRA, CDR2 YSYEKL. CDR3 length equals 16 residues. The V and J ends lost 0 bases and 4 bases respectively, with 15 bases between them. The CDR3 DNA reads TGCGCCAGCAGCCAAGATCGACGGGTGGGGGGAGAGACCCAGTACTTC. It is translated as CASSQDRRVGGETQYF.

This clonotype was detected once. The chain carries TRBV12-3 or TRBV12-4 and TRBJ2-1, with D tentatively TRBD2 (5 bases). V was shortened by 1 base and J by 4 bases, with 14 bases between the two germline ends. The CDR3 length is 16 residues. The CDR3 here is CASSLVWHTSYNEQFF. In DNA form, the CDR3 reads TGTGCCAGCAGTTTAGTCTGGCACACTAGTTACAATGAGCAGTTCTTC.

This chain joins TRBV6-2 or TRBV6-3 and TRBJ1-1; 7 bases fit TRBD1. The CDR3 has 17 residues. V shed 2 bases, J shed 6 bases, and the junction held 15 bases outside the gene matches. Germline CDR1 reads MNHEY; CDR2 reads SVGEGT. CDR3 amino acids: CASSYKGGQLPNAEAFF. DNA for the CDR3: TGTGCCAGCAGTTACAAAGGGGGCCAACTCCCTAACGCTGAAGCTTTCTTT.

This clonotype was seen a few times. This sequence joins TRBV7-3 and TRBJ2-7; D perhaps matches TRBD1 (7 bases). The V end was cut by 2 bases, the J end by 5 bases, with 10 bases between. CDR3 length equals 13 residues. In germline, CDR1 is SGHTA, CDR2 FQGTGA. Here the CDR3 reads CASSLSRGDEQYF. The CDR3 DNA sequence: TGTGCCAGCAGCTTATCCAGGGGGGACGAGCAGTACTTC.

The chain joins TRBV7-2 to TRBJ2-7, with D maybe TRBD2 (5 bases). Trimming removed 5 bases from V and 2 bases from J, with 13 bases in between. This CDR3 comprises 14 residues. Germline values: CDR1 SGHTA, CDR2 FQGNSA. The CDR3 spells CASSPESGTYEQYF. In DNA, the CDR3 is TGTGCCAGCAGCCCAGAGAGCGGTACCTACGAGCAGTACTTC.